The 10 T cell receptor beta chains given below trace back to one sample, sequenced in a study of response to subunit inactivated influenza vaccine. MiXCR, run by TCRdb on the RT-PCR reads, gives a single entry per CDR3 protein. The sample contains a few hundred thousand distinct CDR3 sequences, 20% to 25% of which appear only once. The starting material was PBMCs from blood, obtained roughly 20 months after vaccination. These receptors all stem from a man aged 50-75 years who received an inactivated influenza vaccine.

The V gene is TRBV5-1, the J gene TRBJ1-1; D unresolved. V was pared by 4 bases and J by 2 bases, with 6 bases between. The CDR3 spans 12 residues. Germline assignment: CDR1 SGHRS and CDR2 YFSETQ. The CDR3 is CASSKDNTEAFF. CDR3 bases: TGCGCCAGCAGCAAGGACAACACTGAAGCTTTCTTT.

This chain links TRBV4-1 with TRBJ2-1; 8 positions match TRBD2. Germline loops: CDR1 MGHRA, CDR2 YSYEKL. This CDR3 contains 14 residues. With 1 base clipped from V and 12 bases from J, the junction kept 8 bases outside the gene matches. CDR3 sequence reads: CASSQVSPGGAQFF. In DNA, the CDR3 is TGCGCCAGCAGCCAAGTCTCTCCGGGAGGGGCGCAGTTCTTC.

The table lists this clonotype with a few counts. This sequence joins TRBV9 and TRBJ2-7; the D call may be TRBD1 or TRBD2 (5 bases each). Germline assignment: CDR1 SGDLS and CDR2 YYNGEE. V shed 3 bases and J shed 6 bases, with 13 bases lying between them. There are 13 residues in the CDR3. For the CDR3, the DNA is TGTGCCAGCAGCGCCGAGAGGGGTACCGAGCAGTACTTC. Protein product: CASSAERGTEQYF.

This clonotype turned up a few times. V gene TRBV4-3 combines with J gene TRBJ2-1; 10 nucleotides line up with TRBD2. In germline, CDR1 is LGHNA, CDR2 YSLEER. The CDR3 totals 16 residues. V lost 0 bases, J lost 9 bases, and 8 bases stayed unmatched. Here the CDR3 reads CASSQDPSGRAAEQFF. CDR3 bases: TGCGCCAGCAGCCAAGATCCCAGCGGGAGGGCCGCTGAGCAGTTCTTC.

This clonotype was found a few times. The rearrangement links TRBV4-3 to TRBJ1-4; D ambiguous. Trimming took off 0 bases at V and 8 bases at J, with 13 bases between the two ends. The CDR3 spans 15 residues. Germline V lookup: CDR1 LGHNA, CDR2 YSLEER. Here the CDR3 DNA reads TGCGCCAGCAGCCAAGACCCGGGCGTCGTCGAAAAACTGTTTTTT. It yields the protein CASSQDPGVVEKLFF.

The chain links TRBV20-1 to TRBJ1-5; the D gene is possibly TRBD1 (5 bases). V lost 5 bases and J lost 10, with 15 bases in between. CDR1 is DFQATT, CDR2 SNEGSKA, per germline (reference sequence). The CDR3 totals 12 residues. The CDR3 nucleotides are TGCAGTGCTGGGCAGGGTACCCCCCCCCAGCATTTT. It translates to CSAGQGTPPQHF.

The chain's CDR3 is CAISLMAPTAHSGNTIYF. The CDR3, as DNA: TGTGCCATCAGTCTCATGGCCCCGACAGCACACTCTGGAAACACCATATATTTT. The J gene is TRBJ1-3, the V gene TRBV10-3; a weak D match, TRBD1 (5 bases). The germline CDR1 and CDR2 sequences are ENHRY and SYGVKD. The ends were cut back, 5 bases at V and 0 bases at J, with 20 bases in the middle. This CDR3 is built from 18 residues.

The chain couples TRBV11-2 to TRBJ1-1; D not resolved. CDR3 length: 16 residues. V was trimmed by 2 bases and J by 4 bases, leaving 17 bases between them. The germline V gene encodes CDR1 SGHAT and CDR2 FQNNGV. The CDR3 is CASSLLRSELSTEAFF. Here the CDR3 DNA reads TGTGCCAGCAGCTTATTAAGGTCGGAGTTAAGCACTGAAGCTTTCTTT.

V gene TRBV6-2 or TRBV6-3 combines with J gene TRBJ2-1, with D maybe TRBD2 (7 bases). CDR1 is MNHEY and CDR2 is SVGEGT in the germline V gene. Trimming left V 10 bases short and J 5 bases short, with 15 bases between. There are 13 residues in the CDR3. The CDR3 here is CATQGGVNNEQFF. The CDR3 nucleotides are TGTGCCACCCAAGGGGGGGTCAACAATGAGCAGTTCTTC.

In its sample, this clonotype was seen a few times. This chain uses TRBV20-1 with TRBJ1-2; the D is unclear. This CDR3 is 11 amino acids long. The germline gives CDR1 DFQATT, CDR2 SNEGSKA (reference sequence). V was shortened by 3 bases and J by 1 base, with 3 bases between the two germline ends. This chain's CDR3 is CSASVNYGYTF. CDR3 sequence (DNA): TGCAGTGCTAGCGTTAACTATGGCTACACCTTC.